The clone carrying this T cell receptor beta chain was picked up one time. Its cognate antigen is unknown. These data belong to a study of blood T cells in healthy people across ages. Study summary: The template switching approach captured approximately one barcoded beta molecule for every two T cells.

Each sample gave at least 7 million isolated PBMCs. Study results and limitations: Across the age range, TCR beta diversity per million T cells fell in a roughly linear way.

Looked up from germline, CDR1 is LNHDA and CDR2 is SQIVND (reference sequence). V dropped 6 bases and J dropped 3; count of bases not matched to a gene: 4. The CDR3 is 13 amino acids. Alongside a J-beta primer mix, a sample-barcoded 5' primer served in a second PCR lasting about 7 to 12 cycles. TCRdb reprocessed the 5' RACE reads via MiXCR and lists one record per CDR3 protein. The sample holds under 1,100,000 distinct CDR3 sequences; under 30% are singletons and the top ten take about 0.69%. These data were also filed under a second study, of T cells of mothers and their children. This second study notes: Persistent microchimeric T cell clones were not found at ~100 per million sensitivity.

The TCR was taken from a girl aged 2-10 years in good health. Sample: blood. The V gene is TRBV19, the J gene TRBJ2-5; 7 bases fit TRBD2. This CDR3 is CASSGGKKETQYF. The DNA of the CDR3 is TGTGCCAGTAGCGGGGGGAAGAAAGAGACCCAGTACTTC.